This TCR beta chain was captured in a study of beta chain features in type 1 diabetes. Study-wide points: Moderate but significant shortening of TCRB CDR3s was recorded in all four CD4+ subsets from Type 1 diabetes patients.

Of the isolated RNA, all was reverse transcribed, and so the sequenced material was expressed TCRB transcripts. There were 3.5 million or so reads on average in the naive, central memory and regulatory T cell samples. Only in-frame clones appear in the TCRdb table, and some are missing; sequencing was by immunoSEQ multiplex PCR. The sample yields roughly 700,000 clones, 13% seen once. This clone appeared a few times. Its specificity is unknown. This CDR3 has 13 amino acids. The germline V gene encodes CDR1 GTSNPN and CDR2 SVGIG (reference sequence). V lost 2 bases and J 8 bases, leaving 15 bases between the germline ends.

The sequence was obtained from a man between 18 and 35 years old with type 1 diabetes. Sequencing was done on a sample of naive CD4+ T cells from blood. The gene calls are TRBV30 and TRBJ1-2; D remains unclear. The CDR3 nucleotides are TGTGCCTGGAGTAAAGGGAATGGTGGCGGCTACACCTTC. Translated, it gives CAWSKGNGGGYTF.